This T cell receptor (beta chain) originates from a study of cytomegalovirus exposure and HLA in healthy donors. V dropped 3 bases and J dropped 1 base, with 15 bases sitting between them. The CDR3 loop spans 16 amino acids. Germline V gene data show CDR1 as SEHNR and CDR2 as FQNEAQ (reference sequence). The PCR had 60 Vbeta and 13 Jbeta primers. Here immunoSEQ multiplex PCR was the method, and the copy in TCRdb shows in-frame clones only, minus some. This sample's clone table lists some 150,000 clones. The TCR was taken from a young woman in good health and CMV-seropositive. Sequencing used PBMCs. The chain uses TRBV7-9 and TRBJ1-1, with D perhaps matching TRBD1 (6 bases). The DNA of the CDR3 is TGTGCCAGCAGCTTCGCACAGGGCCGAGGGAACACTGAAGCTTTCTTT. Amino acid sequence: CASSFAQGRGNTEAFF.